The sample holds a few counts of the clone carrying this T cell receptor beta chain. The target antigen is unknown. The V and J ends lost 3 bases and 10 bases respectively, with 7 bases between them. Germline lookup yields CDR1 KGHDR and CDR2 SFDVKD. The CDR3 is made up of 11 amino acids. These data come from a study of CD8 T cells in ankylosing spondylitis. Study conclusions and caveats: Seemingly distinctive of ankylosing spondylitis blood was a TCR beta motif formed by eight highly homologous variants.

TCRdb re-called the 5' RACE reads through MiXCR, storing one row per CDR3 protein. The table has about 240,000 distinct CDR3 sequences, about 24% seen once. The receptor comes from a male donor with ankylosing spondylitis or in good health (not recorded which). This chain links TRBV24-1 with TRBJ2-3, with D perhaps matching TRBD2 (6 bases). The sequenced material came from blood, either unsorted or a sorted T cell fraction (not recorded which). CDR3 nucleotides: TGTGCCACCAGTGATGGGGGGTCGCAGTATTTT. Protein sequence: CATSDGGSQYF.